These 31 T cell receptor beta chains were all obtained from the same sample, sequenced in a study of identical twins. TCRdb re-derived calls from the 5' RACE reads in MiXCR, one entry per CDR3 protein. The table includes around 300,000 distinct CDR3 sequences, about 8.3% detected once. These data were likewise used in another study, on yellow fever vaccine responses in identical twins.

Sequencing was performed on memory (CD45RO+) T cells sorted from blood. Receptors originate from a woman under 30 in good health.

Ten or more counts support this clonotype. This chain uses TRBV7-2 with TRBJ2-1; 11 bases fit TRBD2. Germline V gives CDR1 SGHTA, CDR2 FQGNSA. The CDR3 is 15 amino acids. J lost 8 bases, V lost 0 bases, and 3 bases had no gene match. CDR3 sequence: CASSLASGGAYEQFF. The CDR3 DNA reads TGTGCCAGCAGCTTAGCTAGCGGGGGGGCCTATGAGCAGTTCTTC.

This clonotype has a count of ten or more. This sequence joins TRBV6-2 or TRBV6-3 and TRBJ2-1; 8 nucleotides line up with TRBD2. CDR1 is MNHEY and CDR2 is SVGEGT in the germline V gene. The CDR3 is 12 residues long. Trimming cost V 6 bases and J 15 bases; bases outside gene matches: 10. Here the CDR3 reads CASSPGLALLFF. CDR3 DNA sequence: TGTGCCAGCAGCCCCGGACTAGCCCTCCTGTTCTTC.

The V gene is TRBV5-1, the J gene TRBJ2-1; D is ambiguous. V gave up 2 bases and J gave up 9 bases, with 18 bases separating them. CDR3 length: 15 residues. Germline CDR1 and CDR2: SGHRS and YFSETQ. The chain's CDR3 is CASSFRLGTQAEQFF. CDR3 DNA sequence: TGCGCCAGCAGCTTTCGTTTAGGCACGCAGGCTGAGCAGTTCTTC.

V usage is TRBV11-2 and J usage is TRBJ2-7, with D possibly matching TRBD2 (8 bases). Trimming cost V 2 bases and J 1 base, with 15 bases left between them. The CDR3 has 16 residues. Germline V gene data show CDR1 as SGHAT and CDR2 as FQNNGV. The CDR3 loop reads CASSLTGGTASYEQYV. The CDR3 nucleotides are TGTGCCAGCAGCTTAACGGGGGGGACAGCTTCCTACGAGCAGTACGTC.

The V and J genes are TRBV15 and TRBJ2-7, with TRBD1 as a possible D gene (5 bases). The CDR3 is 13 amino acids. Trimming left V 2 bases short and J 6 bases short, with 11 bases between. From germline, CDR1 is LNHNV and CDR2 YYDKDF (reference sequence). CDR3 nucleotides: TGTGCCACCAGCAGAAGCACAGGAGTCGAGCAGTACTTC. This codes for CATSRSTGVEQYF.

This clonotype has a handful of counts. The gene calls are TRBV20-1 and TRBJ2-2; possible D gene TRBD1, 5 bases. The CDR3 extends over 14 amino acids. Looked up from germline, CDR1 is DFQATT and CDR2 is SNEGSKA (reference sequence). V was cut by 6 bases and J by 4 bases, with 15 bases left in between. CDR3 region: CSAVGQTGTGELFF. The DNA for the CDR3 is TGCAGTGCCGTGGGGCAGACTGGCACCGGGGAGCTGTTTTTT.

CDR3 sequence: CSARDLILNSGTEAFF. The CDR3, as DNA: TGCAGTGCTAGAGACCTCATCTTGAACTCTGGCACTGAAGCTTTCTTT. This chain connects TRBV20-1 to TRBJ1-1, with no clear D. The V end was cut by 0 bases, the J end by 4 bases, with 18 bases between. The CDR3 has 16 amino acids. From germline, CDR1 is DFQATT and CDR2 SNEGSKA (reference sequence).

This clonotype was counted many times. This chain connects TRBV5-1 to TRBJ1-1; D might be TRBD1 (6 bases). CDR3 length equals 14 residues. The V gene's germline CDR1 is SGHRS and CDR2 YFSETQ. V was trimmed by 0 bases and J by 1 base, leaving 7 bases between them. The CDR3 nucleotides read TGCGCCAGCAGCTTGGCAGGGGCGAACACTGAAGCTTTCTTT. Translated, it gives CASSLAGANTEAFF.

This chain uses TRBV6-5 with TRBJ2-1; 13 nucleotides align to TRBD2. Germline CDR1 reads MNHEY; CDR2 reads SVGAGI. CDR3 length equals 15 residues. J was trimmed by 7 bases and V by 2 bases; bases with no gene match: 2. In DNA form, the CDR3 reads TGTGCCAGCAGTTACAGGACTAGCGGGGGTAATGAGCAGTTCTTC. This codes for CASSYRTSGGNEQFF.

This clonotype has at least ten counts. V gene TRBV6-1 combines with J gene TRBJ2-3; D is perhaps TRBD1 or TRBD2 (5 bases each). Deletions cut 6 bases from V and 6 bases from J, with 13 bases between. The germline V gene has CDR1 MNHNS and CDR2 SASEGT. The CDR3 is 13 residues long. DNA of the CDR3: TGTGCCAGCAGCACCGGGGCGACGGATACGCAGTATTTT. The encoded protein is CASSTGATDTQYF.

This clonotype was seen a few times. The CDR3, as DNA: TGTGCCAGCAGGACCCCGGGAATTTCCTACGAGCAGTACTTC. It encodes CASRTPGISYEQYF. The rearrangement links TRBV27 to TRBJ2-7; a possible D gene is TRBD2 (5 bases). The CDR3 runs 14 residues. Germline V gene sequence: CDR1 MNHEY, CDR2 SMNVEV (reference sequence). Trimming stripped 6 bases from V and 1 base from J, with 13 bases between.

This clonotype appeared many times. The chain carries TRBV29-1 and TRBJ2-6; the D gene is possibly TRBD2 (6 bases). Germline CDR1 reads SQVTM; CDR2 reads ANQGSEA. With 5 bases removed from V and 2 bases from J, the gap between germline ends came to 13 bases. The CDR3 sequence is 15 residues long. CDR3 bases: TGCAGCGTTTTGATGGGGGGTGCTGGGGCCAACGTCCTGACTTTC. Encoded protein: CSVLMGGAGANVLTF.

This clonotype was seen ten or more times. The chain recombines TRBV10-3 with TRBJ2-3; D uncertain. The V gene lost 0 bases and the J gene lost 3 bases, with 10 bases spanning the gap. The CDR3 is 15 amino acids. Germline V gives CDR1 ENHRY, CDR2 SYGVKD. CDR3 in amino acids: CAISESIGLTDTQYF. The DNA for the CDR3 is TGTGCCATCAGTGAGTCTATAGGGTTGACAGATACGCAGTATTTT.

The gene calls are TRBV6-5 and TRBJ2-3; 10 bases are a match to TRBD2. J was trimmed by 7 bases and V by 2 bases; bases with no gene match: 6. CDR3 length: 15 amino acids. CDR1 is MNHEY, CDR2 SVGAGI, per germline. Here the CDR3 DNA reads TGTGCCAGCAGTTACAGAGGGACTAGCGATAATACGCAGTATTTT. Translated, it gives CASSYRGTSDNTQYF.

The table lists this clonotype with many counts. CDR3 sequence (DNA): TGTGCCAGCAGCCTACGGGGGACAGGATACTCTGGGGCCAACGTCCTGACTTTC. Translated, it gives CASSLRGTGYSGANVLTF. This chain connects TRBV11-2 to TRBJ2-6; 8 bases match TRBD1. The ends lost 5 bases at V and 0 bases at J; junction bases unmatched: 9. CDR1 SGHAT and CDR2 FQNNGV come from the germline V gene. This CDR3 comprises 18 residues.

The chain couples TRBV11-2 to TRBJ2-5, with D tentatively TRBD1 (5 bases). Per germline, CDR1 SGHAT and CDR2 FQNNGV. This CDR3 is 15 amino acids long. The germline V and J ends were trimmed by 2 bases and 3 bases, with 13 bases remaining between them. The CDR3 protein is CASSLSVGPKETQYF. CDR3 DNA sequence: TGTGCCAGCAGCTTAAGTGTGGGGCCGAAAGAGACCCAGTACTTC.

A word on this clonotype: At one of its ends the junction is not consistent with the germline gene, which may arise from a read error. This chain uses TRBV6-6 with TRBJ2-4; 9 nucleotides match TRBD2. Germline V gene sequence: CDR1 MNHNY, CDR2 SVGAGI (reference sequence). The CDR3 extends over 12 amino acids. Here the CDR3 DNA reads TGTGCCAGCAGTTACATGAGCGGGGGGCACCACTTC. Translation gives CASSYMSGGHHF.

This clonotype was counted between two and nine times. DNA for the CDR3: TGTGCCGTCGGGACTATCGGTGCTGGGGCCAACGTCCTGACTTTC. Translated: CAVGTIGAGANVLTF. The rearrangement joins TRBV28 to TRBJ2-6; 7 bases agree with TRBD2. Per germline, CDR1 MDHEN and CDR2 SYDVKM. V was clipped by 11 bases and J by 2 bases; unmatched bases: 9. The CDR3 spans 15 residues.

This clonotype was observed a few times. This rearrangement joins TRBV6-1 to TRBJ2-2; D gene ambiguous. Trimming cost V 7 bases and J 4 bases, with 16 bases left between them. Looked up from germline, CDR1 is MNHNS and CDR2 is SASEGT. The CDR3 loop spans 15 amino acids. The CDR3 loop reads CASTLLTPGTGELFF. In nucleotides, the CDR3 is TGTGCCAGCACCCTGTTGACGCCAGGCACCGGGGAGCTGTTTTTT.

The chain uses TRBV15 and TRBJ2-3; TRBD2 agrees at 12 bases. V shed 3 bases and J 0 bases; nucleotides not matched to a gene: 13. Germline V gene data show CDR1 as LNHNV and CDR2 as YYDKDF (reference sequence). This CDR3 is built from 20 residues. The CDR3 loop is CATSSPRLAGAGISTDTQYF. CDR3 nucleotides: TGTGCCACCAGCAGTCCCCGACTAGCGGGAGCGGGAATAAGCACAGATACGCAGTATTTT.

This clonotype occurred many times. The rearrangement links TRBV20-1 to TRBJ2-7; 8 bases are shared with TRBD2. V shed 3 bases and J 7 bases; nucleotides not matched to a gene: 5. The CDR3 covers 12 residues. Germline CDR1 DFQATT, CDR2 SNEGSKA (reference sequence). The CDR3 nucleotides read TGCAGTGCTAGCGGGGGGGCCAGTGAGCAGTACGTC. Translated: CSASGGASEQYV.

This clonotype was observed many times. The V gene is TRBV12-3 or TRBV12-4, the J gene TRBJ2-1; D may match TRBD1 or TRBD2 (5 bases each). V lost 6 bases to trimming and J lost 9 bases, with 15 bases between them. The CDR3 runs 13 residues. The CDR3 DNA is TGTGCCAGCAGCCCCAGGGAGCAGGGTGAGCAGTTCTTC. As protein: CASSPREQGEQFF.

The CDR3, as DNA: TGCAGCGTTCATGCCATGAACACCGGGGAGCTGTTTTTT. Amino acids: CSVHAMNTGELFF. The chain carries TRBV29-1 and TRBJ2-2; D is undetermined. The germline CDR1 and CDR2 sequences are SQVTM and ANQGSEA. The CDR3 has 13 residues. The V gene lost 5 bases and the J gene lost 1 base, with 8 bases spanning the gap.

The chain joins TRBV6-1 to TRBJ2-7; 9 nucleotides align to TRBD1. The CDR3 spans 17 residues. From germline, CDR1 is MNHNS and CDR2 SASEGT. V lost 5 bases to trimming and J lost 5 bases; unmatched junction nucleotides: 16. The CDR3 here is CASSPYSPTGTGNEQYF. As DNA, the CDR3 is TGTGCCAGCAGTCCCTACTCCCCTACTGGGACAGGGAACGAGCAGTACTTC.

In its sample, this clonotype was seen many times. In DNA, the CDR3 is TGCGCCAGCAGCTCTGGCGGCCCCACCTACGAGCAGTACTTC. Translating gives CASSSGGPTYEQYF. The V gene is TRBV5-1, the J gene TRBJ2-7; unclear D gene. The CDR3 contains 14 residues. V dropped 3 bases and J dropped 2 bases, with 12 bases sitting between them. The germline V gene has CDR1 SGHRS and CDR2 YFSETQ.

The gene calls are TRBV7-3 and TRBJ2-3; D gene ambiguous. The CDR3 sequence is 15 residues long. Germline V gene lookup returns CDR1 SGHTA and CDR2 FQGTGA. The germline V and J ends were trimmed by 2 bases and 6 bases, with 15 bases remaining between them. In DNA form, the CDR3 reads TGTGCCAGCAGCTTATCGACTGGCAGTAGGGATACGCAGTATTTT. Amino acid sequence: CASSLSTGSRDTQYF.

The J gene is TRBJ2-1, the V gene TRBV11-3; either TRBD1 or TRBD2 may fit D (5 bases each). The CDR3 extends over 14 amino acids. The V end lost 5 bases, the J end lost 5 bases, and 13 bases lay between the germline ends. Germline-derived CDR1 and CDR2 are SGHNT and YENEEA. CDR3: CASSKGRQNNEQFF. The CDR3 DNA is TGTGCCAGCAGCAAGGGACGCCAAAACAATGAGCAGTTCTTC.

This clonotype was counted a few times. The V call is TRBV4-2, the J call TRBJ2-1, with 11 positions matching TRBD2. The CDR3 is 18 amino acids. V shed 1 base, J shed 2 bases, and the junction held 7 bases outside the gene matches. Germline loops: CDR1 LGHNA, CDR2 YNFKEQ. CDR3: CASSQASGTSGPYNEQFF. Here the CDR3 DNA reads TGTGCCAGCAGCCAAGCTTCTGGGACTAGCGGACCCTACAATGAGCAGTTCTTC.

CDR3 in amino acids: CASRHSTRAKNIQYF. For the CDR3, the DNA is TGTGCCAGCAGACATTCCACGAGAGCCAAAAACATTCAGTACTTC. The chain uses TRBV3-1 and TRBJ2-4; unclear D gene. V was pared by 6 bases and J by 0 bases, with 12 bases between. The germline gives CDR1 LGHDT, CDR2 YNNKEL (reference sequence). The CDR3 is 15 amino acids.

This clonotype has a count of ten or more. The chain joins TRBV10-1 to TRBJ1-1, with TRBD1 as a possible D gene (6 bases). V gave up 4 bases and J gave up 0 bases, with 12 bases separating them. The CDR3 sequence is 15 residues long. Germline lookup yields CDR1 WNHNN and CDR2 SYGVQD (reference sequence). The CDR3 protein is CASSARTELNTEAFF. The CDR3 nucleotides read TGCGCCAGCAGTGCACGGACAGAATTGAACACTGAAGCTTTCTTT.

The V call is TRBV18, the J call TRBJ1-1, with 7 bases fitting TRBD1. The CDR3 is 16 amino acids. V shed 0 bases, J shed 8 bases, and the junction held 12 bases outside the gene matches. From germline, CDR1 is KGHSH and CDR2 LQKENI. This chain's CDR3 is CASSPPRQGTTTEAFF. The CDR3 coding sequence is TGTGCCAGCTCACCACCTAGACAGGGCACGACTACAGAAGCTTTCTTT.